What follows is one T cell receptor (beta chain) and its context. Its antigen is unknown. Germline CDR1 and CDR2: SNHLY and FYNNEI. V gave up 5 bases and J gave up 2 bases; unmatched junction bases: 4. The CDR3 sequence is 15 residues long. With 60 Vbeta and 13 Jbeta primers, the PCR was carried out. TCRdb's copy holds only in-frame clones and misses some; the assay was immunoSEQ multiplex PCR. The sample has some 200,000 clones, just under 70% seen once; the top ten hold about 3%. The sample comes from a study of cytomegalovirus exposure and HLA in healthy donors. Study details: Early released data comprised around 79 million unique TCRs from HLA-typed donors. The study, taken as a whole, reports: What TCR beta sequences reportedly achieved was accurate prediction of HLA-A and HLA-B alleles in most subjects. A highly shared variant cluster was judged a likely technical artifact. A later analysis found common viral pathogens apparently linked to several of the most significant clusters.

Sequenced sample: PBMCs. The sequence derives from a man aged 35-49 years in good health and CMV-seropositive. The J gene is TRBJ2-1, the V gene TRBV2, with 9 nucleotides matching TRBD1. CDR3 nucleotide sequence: TGTGCCAGCAGTTTAAACAGGGGGCCCTACAATGAGCAGTTCTTC. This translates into CASSLNRGPYNEQFF.